The 6 T cell receptor beta chains presented below share a single source sample, sequenced in a study of blood T cell repertoires in COVID-19. The method was immunoSEQ multiplex PCR; TCRdb's version includes in-frame clones alone and lacks a portion of them. The sample records 95,000 to 150,000 clones, about four fifths being singletons. The sequenced sample consisted of peripheral blood. These receptors were collected from a man aged 55 to 70 with active or convalescent COVID-19.

This chain connects TRBV7-9 to TRBJ2-4; possible D gene TRBD2, 6 bases. This CDR3 spans 15 amino acids. Per the germline V gene, CDR1 is SEHNR and CDR2 is FQNEAQ (reference sequence). V shed 4 bases and J shed 4 bases, with 14 bases lying between them. CDR3 sequence reads: CASSWGGARKNIQYF. Here the CDR3 DNA reads TGTGCCAGCAGCTGGGGCGGGGCCCGTAAAAACATTCAGTACTTC.

The chain combines TRBV27 with TRBJ2-2, with TRBD1 identical over 8 bases. Trimming cost V 8 bases and J 1 base; bases outside gene matches: 9. CDR3 length: 16 amino acids. Germline V gene lookup returns CDR1 MNHEY and CDR2 SMNVEV (reference sequence). For the CDR3, the DNA is TGTGCCAGCCATCCCCTGGACAGGGTGAACACCGGGGAGCTGTTTTTT. Amino acid sequence: CASHPLDRVNTGELFF.

The rearrangement links TRBV15 to TRBJ1-5; D is possibly TRBD1 (5 bases). Germline V gives CDR1 LNHNV, CDR2 YYDKDF (reference sequence). The CDR3 is 14 amino acids. The V end lost 0 bases, the J end lost 7 bases, and 10 bases lay between the germline ends. CDR3 DNA: TGTGCCACCAGCAGAGATCCGGGGGGGCAGCCCCAGCATTTT. The encoded protein is CATSRDPGGQPQHF.

This clone turned up a few times. The chain recombines TRBV28 with TRBJ1-5, with D possibly matching TRBD1 (5 bases). The CDR3 is 14 amino acids. The V end lost 4 bases, the J end lost 6 bases, and 13 bases lay between the germline ends. Germline CDR1 MDHEN, CDR2 SYDVKM. The CDR3 reads CASSSFLQGQPQHF. CDR3 coding DNA: TGTGCCAGCAGTTCATTCCTGCAGGGTCAGCCCCAGCATTTT.

CDR3 sequence: CASSLGTSGGGPYNEQFF. DNA for the CDR3: TGCGCCAGCAGCTTGGGGACTAGCGGGGGTGGTCCCTACAATGAGCAGTTCTTC. V usage is TRBV5-1 and J usage is TRBJ2-1, with 13 positions matching TRBD2. V dropped 0 bases and J dropped 2; count of bases not matched to a gene: 5. CDR1 is SGHRS and CDR2 is YFSETQ in the germline V gene. The CDR3 covers 18 residues. The full variable domain, its missing parts supplied by reference TRBV5-1 and TRBJ2-1, is KAGVTQTPRYLIKTRGQQVTLSCSPISGHRSVSWYQQTPGQGLQFLFEYFSETQRNKGNFPGRFSGRQFSNSRSEMNVSTLELGDSALYLCASSLGTSGGGPYNEQFFGPGTRLTVL.

The CDR3 DNA reads as TGTGCCAGCAGCCAAGATACCAGGGCGGTTACGCAGTATTTT. It yields the protein CASSQDTRAVTQYF. This chain uses TRBV3-1 (or the pseudogene TRBV3-2) with TRBJ2-3; D possibly corresponds to TRBD1 (5 bases). Germline V gene sequence: CDR1 LGHDT, CDR2 YNNKEL (reference sequence). V was clipped by 0 bases and J by 8 bases, with 12 bases between them. There are 14 residues in the CDR3.